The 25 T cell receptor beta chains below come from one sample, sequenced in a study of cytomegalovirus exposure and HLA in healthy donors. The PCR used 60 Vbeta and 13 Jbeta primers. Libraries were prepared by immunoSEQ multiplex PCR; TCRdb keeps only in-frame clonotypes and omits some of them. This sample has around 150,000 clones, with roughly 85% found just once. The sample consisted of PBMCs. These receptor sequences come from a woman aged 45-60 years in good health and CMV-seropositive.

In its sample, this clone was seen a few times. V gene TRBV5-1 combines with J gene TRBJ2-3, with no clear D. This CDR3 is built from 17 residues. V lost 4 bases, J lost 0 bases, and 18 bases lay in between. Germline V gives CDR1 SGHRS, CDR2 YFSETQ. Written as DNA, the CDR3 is TGCGCCAGCAGCCCCAACCCGACGGGTTCTAGCACAGATACGCAGTATTTT. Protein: CASSPNPTGSSTDTQYF.

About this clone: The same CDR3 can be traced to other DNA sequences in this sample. CDR3 coding DNA: TGCAGCGTTGGGCGGACAGGAGTGAACACTGAAGCTTTCTTT. It is translated as CSVGRTGVNTEAFF. The chain has TRBV29-1 and TRBJ1-1; 7 nucleotides agree with TRBD1. This CDR3 comprises 14 residues. Unmatched junction bases numbered 5, after V lost 4 bases and J lost 0 bases. From germline, CDR1 is SQVTM and CDR2 ANQGSEA.

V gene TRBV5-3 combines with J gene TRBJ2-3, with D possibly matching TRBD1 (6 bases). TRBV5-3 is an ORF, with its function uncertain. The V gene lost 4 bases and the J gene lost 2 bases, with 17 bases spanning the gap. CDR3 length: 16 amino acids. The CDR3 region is CARSRPRGWDTDTQYF. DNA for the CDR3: TGTGCCAGAAGCCGTCCCAGGGGTTGGGACACAGATACGCAGTATTTT.

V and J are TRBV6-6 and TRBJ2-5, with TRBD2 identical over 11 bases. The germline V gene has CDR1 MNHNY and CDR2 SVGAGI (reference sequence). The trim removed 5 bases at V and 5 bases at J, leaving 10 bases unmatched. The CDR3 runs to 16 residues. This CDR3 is CASSHIAGGPSETQYF. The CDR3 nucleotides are TGTGCCAGCAGTCATATAGCGGGAGGGCCTAGTGAGACCCAGTACTTC.

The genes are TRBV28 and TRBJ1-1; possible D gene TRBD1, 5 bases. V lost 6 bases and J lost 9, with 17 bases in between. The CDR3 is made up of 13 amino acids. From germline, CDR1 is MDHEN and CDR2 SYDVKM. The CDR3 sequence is CASSTDRTLQAFF. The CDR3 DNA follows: TGTGCCAGCAGCACAGACAGAACCCTCCAAGCTTTCTTT.

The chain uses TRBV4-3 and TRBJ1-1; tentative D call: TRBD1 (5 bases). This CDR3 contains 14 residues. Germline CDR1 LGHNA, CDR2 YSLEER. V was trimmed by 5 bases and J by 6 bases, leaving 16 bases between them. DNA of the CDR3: TGCGCCAGCAGCAGAAGGGGCTTTTCCGCTGAAGCTTTCTTT. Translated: CASSRRGFSAEAFF.

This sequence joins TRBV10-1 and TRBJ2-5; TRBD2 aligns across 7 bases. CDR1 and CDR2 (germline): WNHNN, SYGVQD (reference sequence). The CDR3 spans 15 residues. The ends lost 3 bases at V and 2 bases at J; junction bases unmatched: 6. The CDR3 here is CASSDLWGGQETQYF. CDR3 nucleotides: TGCGCCAGCAGTGATTTGTGGGGGGGTCAAGAGACCCAGTACTTC.

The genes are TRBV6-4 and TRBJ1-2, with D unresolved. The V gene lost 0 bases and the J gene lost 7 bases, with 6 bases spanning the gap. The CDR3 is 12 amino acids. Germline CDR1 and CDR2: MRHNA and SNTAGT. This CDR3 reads CASSDSPVGYTF. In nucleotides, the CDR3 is TGTGCCAGCAGTGACTCTCCCGTTGGCTACACCTTC.

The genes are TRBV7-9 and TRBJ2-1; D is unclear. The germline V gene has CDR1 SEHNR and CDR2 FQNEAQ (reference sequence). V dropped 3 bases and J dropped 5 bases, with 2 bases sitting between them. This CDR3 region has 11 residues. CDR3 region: CASSFNNEQFF. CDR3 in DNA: TGTGCCAGCAGCTTTAACAATGAGCAGTTCTTC.

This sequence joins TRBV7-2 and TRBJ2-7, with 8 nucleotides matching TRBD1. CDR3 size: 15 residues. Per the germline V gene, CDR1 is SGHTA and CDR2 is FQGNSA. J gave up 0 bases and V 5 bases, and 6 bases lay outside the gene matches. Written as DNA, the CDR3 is TGTGCCAGCAGCCTCCGGGACAGGAGCTCCTACGAGCAGTACTTC. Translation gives CASSLRDRSSYEQYF.

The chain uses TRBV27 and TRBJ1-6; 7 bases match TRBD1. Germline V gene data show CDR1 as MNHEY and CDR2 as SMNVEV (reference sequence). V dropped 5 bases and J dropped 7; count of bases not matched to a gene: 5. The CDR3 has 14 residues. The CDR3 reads CASSADRINSPLHF. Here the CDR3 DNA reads TGTGCCAGCAGTGCGGACAGGATCAATTCACCCCTCCACTTT.

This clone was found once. The CDR3: CASSYNRGTPEAFF. For the CDR3, the DNA is TGTGCCAGCAGCTATAACAGGGGGACCCCTGAAGCTTTCTTT. The V and J genes are TRBV7-8 and TRBJ1-1, with 8 bases aligning to TRBD1. This CDR3 spans 14 amino acids. V trimming: 4 bases; J trimming: 6 bases; junction bases outside the gene matches: 7. CDR1 SGHVS and CDR2 FQNEAQ come from the germline V gene. Looking up the rest from reference TRBV7-8 and TRBJ1-1 gives the full variable domain: GAGVSQSPRYKVAKRGQDVALRCDPISGHVSLFWYQQALGQGPEFLTYFQNEAQLDKSGLPSDRFFAERPEGSVSTLKIQRTQQEDSAVYLCASSYNRGTPEAFFGQGTRLTVV.

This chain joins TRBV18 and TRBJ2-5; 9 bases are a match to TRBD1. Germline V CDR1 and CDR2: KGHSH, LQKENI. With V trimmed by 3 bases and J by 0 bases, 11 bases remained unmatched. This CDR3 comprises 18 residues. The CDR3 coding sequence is TGTGCCAGCTCACCTAGACAGGGGGAGCGGGTGTACCAAGAGACCCAGTACTTC. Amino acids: CASSPRQGERVYQETQYF. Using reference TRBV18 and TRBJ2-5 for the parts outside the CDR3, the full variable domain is NAGVMQNPRHLVRRRGQEARLRCSPMKGHSHVYWYRQLPEEGLKFMVYLQKENIIDESGMPKERFSAEFPKEGPSILRIQQVVRGDSAAYFCASSPRQGERVYQETQYFGPGTRLLVL.

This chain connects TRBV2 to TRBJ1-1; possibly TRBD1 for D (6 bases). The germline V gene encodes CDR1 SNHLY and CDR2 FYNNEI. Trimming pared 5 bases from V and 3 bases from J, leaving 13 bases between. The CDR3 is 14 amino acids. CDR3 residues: CASSNRERYTEAFF. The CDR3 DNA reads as TGTGCCAGCAGTAACAGGGAGAGGTACACTGAAGCTTTCTTT.

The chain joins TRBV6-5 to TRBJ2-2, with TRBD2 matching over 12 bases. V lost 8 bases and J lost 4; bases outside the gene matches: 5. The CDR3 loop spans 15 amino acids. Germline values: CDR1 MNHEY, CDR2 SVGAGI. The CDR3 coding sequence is TGTGCCAGCCGGAGACTAGCGGGAGCCACCGGGGAGCTGTTTTTT. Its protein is CASRRLAGATGELFF.

CDR3 DNA sequence: TGTGCCAGCGGTGGGACAGGAAAAAAAAATGAAAAACTGTTTTTT. It translates to CASGGTGKKNEKLFF. This sequence joins TRBV7-9 and TRBJ1-4, with TRBD1 identical over 8 bases. Germline CDR1 reads SEHNR; CDR2 reads FQNEAQ (reference sequence). The CDR3 loop spans 15 amino acids. V lost 8 bases, J lost 5 bases, and 10 bases stayed unmatched.

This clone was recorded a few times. The CDR3 here is CASSLDLGQTQHF. The CDR3 DNA sequence: TGTGCCAGCAGCTTGGATCTGGGACAGACCCAGCATTTT. This chain links TRBV5-4 with TRBJ1-5, with 7 bases identical to TRBD1. With V trimmed by 0 bases and J by 11 bases, 5 bases remained unmatched. This CDR3 is 13 amino acids long. Germline-derived CDR1 and CDR2 are SGHNT and YYREEE (reference sequence). The full variable domain, in which reference TRBV5-4 and TRBJ1-5 provide the parts outside the CDR3, is ETGVTQSPTHLIKTRGQQVTLRCSSQSGHNTVSWYQQALGQGPQFIFQYYREEENGRGNFPPRFSGLQFPNYSSELNVNALELDDSALYLCASSLDLGQTQHFGDGTRLSIL.

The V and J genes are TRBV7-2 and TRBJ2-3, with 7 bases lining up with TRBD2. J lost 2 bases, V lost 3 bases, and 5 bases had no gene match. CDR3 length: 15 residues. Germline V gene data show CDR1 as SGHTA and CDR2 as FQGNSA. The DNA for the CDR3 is TGTGCCAGCAGCTTTCAAGCGGGGCTCACAGATACGCAGTATTTT. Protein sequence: CASSFQAGLTDTQYF.

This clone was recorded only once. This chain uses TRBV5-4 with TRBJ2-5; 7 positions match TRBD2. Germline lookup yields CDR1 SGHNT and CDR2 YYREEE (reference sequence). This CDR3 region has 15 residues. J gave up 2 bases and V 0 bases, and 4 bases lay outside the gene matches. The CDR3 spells CASSLALAAQETQYF. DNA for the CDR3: TGTGCCAGCAGCTTGGCGCTAGCGGCTCAAGAGACCCAGTACTTC.

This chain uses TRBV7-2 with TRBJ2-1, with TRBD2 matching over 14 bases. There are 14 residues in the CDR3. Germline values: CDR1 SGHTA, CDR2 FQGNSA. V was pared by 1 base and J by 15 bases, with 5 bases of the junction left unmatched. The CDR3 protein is CASSLDWTSGRWFF. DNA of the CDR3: TGTGCCAGCAGCTTAGACTGGACTAGCGGGAGGTGGTTCTTC.

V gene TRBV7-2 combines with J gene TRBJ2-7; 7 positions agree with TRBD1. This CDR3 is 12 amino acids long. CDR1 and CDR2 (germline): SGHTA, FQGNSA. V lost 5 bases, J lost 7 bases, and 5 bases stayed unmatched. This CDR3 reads CASSPQGWEQYF. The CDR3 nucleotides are TGTGCCAGCAGCCCACAGGGGTGGGAGCAGTACTTC.

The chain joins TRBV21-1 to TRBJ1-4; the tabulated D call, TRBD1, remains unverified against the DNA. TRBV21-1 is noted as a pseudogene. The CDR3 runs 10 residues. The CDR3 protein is CASSRTGQSF. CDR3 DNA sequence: TGTGCCAGCAGCAGAACGGGACAGTCTTTT.

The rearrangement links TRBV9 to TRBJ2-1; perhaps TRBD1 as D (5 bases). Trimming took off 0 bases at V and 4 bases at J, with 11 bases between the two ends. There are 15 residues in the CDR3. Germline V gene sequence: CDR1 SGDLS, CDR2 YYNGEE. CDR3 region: CASSVGQTEYNEQFF. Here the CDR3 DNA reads TGTGCCAGCAGCGTAGGACAGACAGAATACAATGAGCAGTTCTTC.

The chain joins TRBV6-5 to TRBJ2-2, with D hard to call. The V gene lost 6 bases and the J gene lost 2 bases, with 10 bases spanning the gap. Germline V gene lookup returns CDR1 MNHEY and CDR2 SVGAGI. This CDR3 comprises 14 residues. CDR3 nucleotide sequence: TGTGCCAGCAGCTATAGCCGTAACACCGGGGAGCTGTTTTTT. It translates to CASSYSRNTGELFF.

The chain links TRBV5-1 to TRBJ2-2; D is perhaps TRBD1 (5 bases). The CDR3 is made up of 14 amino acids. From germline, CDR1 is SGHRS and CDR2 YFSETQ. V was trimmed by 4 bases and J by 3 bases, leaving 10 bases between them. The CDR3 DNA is TGCGCCAGCAGCCGACAGCAATACACCGGGGAGCTGTTTTTT. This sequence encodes CASSRQQYTGELFF.